A selection of T cell receptor beta chains follows, all from one sample in a study of T cells in Graves' hyperthyroidism and ophthalmopathy. TCRdb called the multiplex PCR reads again in MiXCR, with one record for every CDR3 protein. Of about 570,000 distinct CDR3 sequences in the sample, roughly 50% were seen once. Sample: peripheral blood or thyroid tissue (not recorded which). These receptors originate from an adult woman with Graves' disease, either hyperthyroidism or ophthalmopathy (not recorded which). The CDR3 runs from the conserved cysteine through the conserved F or W. D genes are given only for firm matches. The size entry is marked missing in some rows and otherwise reads once, few, many or a size class.

d_call | j_call | clone_size | v_call | cdr3_aa | cdr3_nt
. | TRBJ1-6 | . | TRBV4-1 | CASSAAPGRRSAKLNSPLHF | TGCGCCAGCAGCGCCGCTCCGGGACGGCGGTCTGCGAAACTTAATTCACCCCTCCACTTT
. | TRBJ2-6 | . | TRBV9 | CASSPVGKVGRANVLTF | TGTGCCAGCAGCCCGGTGGGGAAAGTGGGGCGGGCCAACGTCCTGACTTTC
. | TRBJ1-5 | . | TRBV6-1 | CASSEDTTDNQPQHF | TGTGCCAGCAGTGAAGACACTACTGACAATCAGCCCCAGCATTTT
TRBD2 | TRBJ2-7 | many | TRBV7-2 | CASSSPLAGVGDEQYF | TGTGCCAGCAGCTCGCCCCTAGCGGGAGTCGGCGACGAGCAGTACTTC
TRBD1 | TRBJ1-1 | . | TRBV11-2 | CASSLDRASMRAFF | TGTGCCAGCAGCCTAGACAGGGCGAGTATGAGAGCTTTCTTT
. | TRBJ2-6 | many | TRBV5-1 | CASSLVGAGANVLTF | TGTGCCAGCAGCTTAGTGGGGGCTGGGGCCAACGTCCTGACTTTC
TRBD2 | TRBJ2-2 | few | TRBV7-2 | CASSPFVQGGTGELFF | TGTGCCAGCTCACCATTCGTCCAGGGAGGGACCGGGGAGCTGTTTTTT
TRBD1 | TRBJ2-7 | once | TRBV9 | CASSPKGTVYEQYF | TGTGCCAGCAGCCCCAAAGGGACAGTCTACGAGCAGTACTTC
. | TRBJ1-1 | . | TRBV29-1 | CSALRVEAFF | TGCAGCGCCCTTCGGGTTGAAGCTTTCTTT
. | TRBJ1-6 | few | TRBV3-1 | CASSQASGSPLHF | TGTGCCAGCAGCCAGGCGTCCGGTTCACCCCTCCACTTT
. | TRBJ2-7 | many | TRBV12-3/TRBV12-4 | CASSLGGAEQYF | TGTGCCAGCAGTTTAGGGGGGGCCGAGCAGTACTTC
TRBD1 | TRBJ2-7 | . | TRBV14 | CASNRQGSNYEQYF | TGTGCCAGCAACCGACAGGGGTCAAACTACGAGCAGTACTTC
. | TRBJ1-5 | . | TRBV20-1 | CSARDLAGNQPQHF | TGCAGTGCTAGAGATCTCGCAGGGAATCAGCCCCAGCATTTT
. | TRBJ1-5 | . | TRBV29-1 | CSVEQGGQPQHF | TGCAGCGTTGAACAGGGTGGGCAGCCCCAGCATTTT
. | TRBJ1-1 | many | TRBV7-9 | CASSPGPLRAAEAFF | TGTGCCAGCAGCCCTGGACCCCTCCGGGCGGCTGAAGCTTTCTTT
. | TRBJ2-1 | . | TRBV7-7 | CASSLGYGNEQFF | TGTGCTAGCAGCTTAGGTTATGGAAATGAGCAGTTCTTC
TRBD1 | TRBJ2-3 | few | TRBV7-9 | CASSGTALLITQYF | TGTGCCAGCAGCGGGACAGCCCTGTTGATTACGCAGTATTTT
. | TRBJ1-3 | many | TRBV20-1 | CSARGPTSGNTIYF | TGCAGTGCTAGGGGACCCACCTCTGGAAACACCATATATTTT
. | TRBJ1-1 | many | TRBV28 | CASMLRNTEAFF | TGTGCCAGCATGCTTAGGAACACTGAAGCTTTCTTT
TRBD1 | TRBJ1-5 | many | TRBV19 | CASRALTRDSGVEHF | TGTGCCAGTAGGGCCCTGACCAGGGACAGCGGGGTTGAGCATTTT
. | TRBJ2-7 | . | TRBV27 | CASTYPFSSYERYF | TGTGCCAGCACCTATCCTTTTAGCTCCTACGAGCGGTACTTC
. | TRBJ1-2 | . | TRBV7-2 | CASSSTKEDYGYTF | TGTGCCAGCAGCTCGACCAAGGAAGACTATGGCTACACCTTC
. | TRBJ1-5 | many | TRBV19 | CASNGGNQPQHF | TGTGCCAGTAACGGCGGGAATCAGCCCCAGCATTTT
. | TRBJ1-2 | few | TRBV10-3 | CAISALRGGYTF | TGTGCCATCAGTGCTTTGAGGGGCGGCTACACCTTC
TRBD2 | TRBJ2-5 | many | TRBV7-8 | CASSLAHLAGEETQYF | TGTGCCAGCAGCTTAGCCCACCTAGCGGGAGAAGAGACCCAGTACTTC
TRBD2 | TRBJ2-7 | . | TRBV28 | CASSFVRGRAPHEQYF | TGTGCCAGCAGTTTTGTGCGCGGGAGGGCTCCCCACGAGCAGTACTTC
. | TRBJ1-1 | many | TRBV7-7 | CASSSDRNTEAFF | TGTGCTAGCAGCTCGGACAGGAACACTGAAGCTTTCTTT
. | TRBJ2-7 | . | TRBV11-2 | CASRSWGSLSYEQYF | TGTGCCAGCAGATCGTGGGGCAGCCTCTCCTACGAGCAGTACTTC
. | TRBJ2-5 | many | TRBV29-1 | CSVETETQYF | TGCAGCGTTGAAACGGAGACCCAGTACTTC
. | TRBJ1-6 | few | TRBV30 | CAWSVNYNSPLHF | TGTGCCTGGAGTGTAAACTATAATTCACCCCTCCACTTT
. | TRBJ2-7 | few | TRBV2 | CASTAALGGKQYF | TGTGCCAGCACCGCCGCCCTTGGGGGCAAGCAGTACTTC
. | TRBJ1-6 | few | TRBV7-2 | CASSYLGGASPLHF | TGTGCCAGCAGCTACCTCGGCGGGGCTTCACCCCTCCACTTT
. | TRBJ2-7 | many | TRBV11-2 | CASSGVRGTSYEQYF | TGTGCCAGCAGCGGAGTTCGGGGGACATCCTACGAGCAGTACTTC
. | TRBJ1-1 | . | TRBV20-1 | CSAAGSQKAFF | TGCAGTGCTGCCGGGAGCCAAAAAGCTTTCTTT
. | TRBJ1-2 | . | TRBV29-1 | CSVLGNGYTF | TGCAGCGTTTTAGGGAATGGCTACACCTTC
. | TRBJ2-2 | many | TRBV2 | CASSESRNTGELFF | TGTGCCAGCAGTGAGTCTAGGAACACCGGGGAGCTGTTTTTT
. | TRBJ1-2 | . | TRBV11-2 | CASSLPGAGGYTF | TGTGCCAGCAGCTTGCCGGGGGCGGGTGGCTACACCTTC
TRBD2 | TRBJ2-3 | . | TRBV10-3 | CAISTSGRATDTQYF | TGTGCCATCAGTACTAGCGGGAGGGCCACAGATACGCAGTATTTT
. | TRBJ2-6 | . | TRBV20-1 | CSAINRVLTF | TGCAGTGCGATCAACAGGGTCCTGACTTTC
TRBD1 | TRBJ2-7 | . | TRBV28 | CASGPWTGRYEQYF | TGTGCCAGCGGCCCTTGGACAGGGAGGTACGAGCAGTACTTC
. | TRBJ2-6 | . | TRBV28 | CASSSLQPRGFGANVLTF | TGTGCCAGCAGTTCCCTACAGCCCAGGGGATTCGGGGCCAACGTCCTGACTTTC
TRBD1 | TRBJ2-7 | many | TRBV4-1 | CASSLDRESSYEQYF | TGCGCCAGCAGCCTAGACAGGGAGAGCTCCTACGAGCAGTACTTC
. | TRBJ1-2 | many | TRBV5-5 | CASSLNIDYDYGYTF | TGTGCCAGCAGCTTGAATATCGACTATGACTATGGCTACACCTTC
. | TRBJ2-5 | . | TRBV7-3 | CASSLMANQETQYF | TGTGCCAGCAGCTTAATGGCGAACCAGGAGACCCAGTACTTC
. | TRBJ1-6 | . | TRBV7-2 | CASKRPTGDGNSPLHF | TGTGCCAGCAAGAGACCAACCGGGGATGGGAATTCACCCCTCCACTTT
. | TRBJ2-2 | once | TRBV29-1 | CSVERTTTGELFF | TGCAGCGTTGAGAGGACCACCACCGGGGAGCTGTTTTTT
TRBD2 | TRBJ2-5 | . | TRBV12-3/TRBV12-4 | CASSRLGTSSQETQYF | TGTGCCAGCAGTCGCCTGGGGACTAGTTCTCAAGAGACCCAGTACTTC
. | TRBJ2-7 | . | TRBV10-3 | CAISEPGRGQSYEQYF | TGTGCCATCAGTGAGCCCGGCAGGGGTCAATCCTACGAGCAGTACTTC
TRBD1 | TRBJ2-7 | many | TRBV5-1 | CASSSTGTGGEQYF | TGCGCCAGCAGCTCAACCGGGACAGGGGGCGAGCAGTACTTC
. | TRBJ1-1 | many | TRBV7-9 | CASSSPNSGMNTEAFF | TGTGCCAGCAGCTCACCCAATTCTGGCATGAACACTGAAGCTTTCTTT
. | TRBJ1-5 | many | TRBV6-1 | CASSPGQENQPQHF | TGTGCCAGCAGTCCAGGGCAGGAAAATCAGCCCCAGCATTTT
. | TRBJ1-4 | many | TRBV28 | CASSLGFLGKLFF | TGTGCCAGCAGTTTAGGGTTCCTAGGAAAACTGTTTTTT
TRBD1 | TRBJ1-5 | . | TRBV7-2 | CASSLGDRGLNQPQHF | TGTGCCAGCAGCTTGGGGGACAGGGGACTCAATCAGCCCCAGCATTTT
. | TRBJ1-5 | few | TRBV2 | CASRRQANQPQHF | TGTGCCAGCAGGAGACAGGCTAATCAGCCCCAGCATTTT
. | TRBJ2-7 | . | TRBV2 | CASRARVSSYEQYF | TGTGCCAGCAGGGCCCGGGTAAGCTCCTACGAGCAGTACTTC